This T cell receptor (beta chain) was identified in a study of blood T cell repertoires in COVID-19. The CDR3 has 17 residues. V lost 3 bases and J lost 4, with 19 bases in between. Per the germline V gene, CDR1 is LGHNT and CDR2 is FRNRAP. TCRdb keeps only in-frame clones here, not all; method: immunoSEQ multiplex PCR. The repertoire holds 300,000 to 450,000 clones, 87% seen once, with 1% to 1.5% in the top ten. This clonotype originated in a man aged 30 to 39 who had recovered from COVID-19. V is TRBV12-5 and J is TRBJ2-1, with D maybe TRBD1 (6 bases). The sequenced material came from PBMCs or T cells enriched from blood (not recorded which). CDR3 in amino acids: CASGFFLGAVNYNEQFF. For the CDR3, the DNA is TGTGCTAGTGGTTTCTTTTTGGGGGCGGTCAATTACAATGAGCAGTTCTTC.